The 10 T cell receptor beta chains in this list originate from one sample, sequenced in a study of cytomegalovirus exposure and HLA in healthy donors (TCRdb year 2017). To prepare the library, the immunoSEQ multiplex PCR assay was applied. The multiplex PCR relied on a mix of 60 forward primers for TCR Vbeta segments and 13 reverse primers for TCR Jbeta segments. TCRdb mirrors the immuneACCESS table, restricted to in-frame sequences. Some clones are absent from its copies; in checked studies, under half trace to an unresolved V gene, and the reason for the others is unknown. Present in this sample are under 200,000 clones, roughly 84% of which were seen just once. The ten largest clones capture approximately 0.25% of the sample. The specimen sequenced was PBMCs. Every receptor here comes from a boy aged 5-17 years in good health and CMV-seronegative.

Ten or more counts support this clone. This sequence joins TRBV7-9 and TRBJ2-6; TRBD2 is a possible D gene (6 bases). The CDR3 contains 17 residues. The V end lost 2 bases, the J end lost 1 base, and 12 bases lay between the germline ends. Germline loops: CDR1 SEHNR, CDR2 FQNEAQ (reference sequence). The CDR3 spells CASSLMTSQSGANVLTF. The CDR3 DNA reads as TGTGCCAGCAGCTTAATGACTAGTCAGTCTGGGGCCAACGTCCTGACTTTC.

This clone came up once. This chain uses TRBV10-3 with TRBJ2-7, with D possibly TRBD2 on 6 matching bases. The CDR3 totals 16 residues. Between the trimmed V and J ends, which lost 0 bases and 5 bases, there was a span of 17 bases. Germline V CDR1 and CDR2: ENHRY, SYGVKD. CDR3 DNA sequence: TGTGCCATCAGTGAGTCGTTCAGGGAGGTGCAAGACGAGCAGTACTTC. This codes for CAISESFREVQDEQYF.

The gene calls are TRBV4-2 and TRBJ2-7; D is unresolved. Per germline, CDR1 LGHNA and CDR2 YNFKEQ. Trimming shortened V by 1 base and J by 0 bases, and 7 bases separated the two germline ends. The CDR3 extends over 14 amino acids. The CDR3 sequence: CASSQGGTSYEQYF. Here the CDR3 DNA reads TGTGCCAGCAGCCAAGGCGGAACCTCCTACGAGCAGTACTTC.

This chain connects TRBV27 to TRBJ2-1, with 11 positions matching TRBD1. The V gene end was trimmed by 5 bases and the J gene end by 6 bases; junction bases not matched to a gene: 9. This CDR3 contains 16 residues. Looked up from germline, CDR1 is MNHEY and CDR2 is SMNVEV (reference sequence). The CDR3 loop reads CASSGLDRGHGNEQFF. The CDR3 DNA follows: TGTGCCAGCAGTGGTTTGGACAGGGGGCATGGCAATGAGCAGTTCTTC.

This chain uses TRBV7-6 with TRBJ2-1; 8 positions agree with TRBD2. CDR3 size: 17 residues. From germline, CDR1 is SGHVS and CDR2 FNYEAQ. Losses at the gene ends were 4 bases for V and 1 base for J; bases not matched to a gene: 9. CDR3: CASSSPGGGGSYNEQFF. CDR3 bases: TGTGCCAGCAGCTCCCCCGGGGGCGGGGGGTCCTACAATGAGCAGTTCTTC. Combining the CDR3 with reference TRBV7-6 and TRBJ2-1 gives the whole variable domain GAGVSQSPRYKVTKRGQDVALRCDPISGHVSLYWYRQALGQGPEFLTYFNYEAQQDKSGLPNDRFSAERPEGSISTLTIQRTEQRDSAMYRCASSSPGGGGSYNEQFFGPGTRLTVL.

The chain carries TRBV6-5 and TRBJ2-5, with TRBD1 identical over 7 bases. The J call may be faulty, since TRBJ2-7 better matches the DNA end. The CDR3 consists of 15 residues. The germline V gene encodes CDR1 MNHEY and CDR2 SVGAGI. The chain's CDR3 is CASSRTTGSSYEQYF. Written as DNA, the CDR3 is TGTGCCAGCAGTCGAACGACAGGGAGCTCCTACGAGCAGTACTTC.

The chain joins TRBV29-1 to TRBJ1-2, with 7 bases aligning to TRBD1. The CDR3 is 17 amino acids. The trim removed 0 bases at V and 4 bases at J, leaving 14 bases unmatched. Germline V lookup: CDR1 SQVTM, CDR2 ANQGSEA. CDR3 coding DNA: TGCAGCGTTGAAGATGTGGTAGGGGGCCATGGAGTCTATGGCTACACCTTC. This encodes CSVEDVVGGHGVYGYTF. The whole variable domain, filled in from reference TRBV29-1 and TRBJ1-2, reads SAVISQKPSRDICQRGTSLTIQCQVDSQVTMMFWYRQQPGQSLTLIATANQGSEATYESGFVIDKFPISRPNLTFSTLTVSNMSPEDSSIYLCSVEDVVGGHGVYGYTFGSGTRLTVV.

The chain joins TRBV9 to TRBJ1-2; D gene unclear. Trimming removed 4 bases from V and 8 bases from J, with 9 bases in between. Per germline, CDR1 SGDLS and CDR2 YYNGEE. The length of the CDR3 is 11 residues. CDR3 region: CASSPSSGYTF. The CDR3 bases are TGTGCCAGCAGCCCCTCGAGCGGCTACACCTTC. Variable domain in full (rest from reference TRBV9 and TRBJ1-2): DSGVTQTPKHLITATGQRVTLRCSPRSGDLSVYWYQQSLDQGLQFLIQYYNGEERAKGNILERFSAQQFPDLHSELNLSSLELGDSALYFCASSPSSGYTFGSGTRLTVV.

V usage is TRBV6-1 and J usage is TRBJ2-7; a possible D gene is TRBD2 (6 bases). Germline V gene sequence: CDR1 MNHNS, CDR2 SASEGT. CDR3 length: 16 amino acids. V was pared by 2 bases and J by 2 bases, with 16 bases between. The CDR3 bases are TGTGCCAGCAGTGAACCCGTCGGGGGAGGCCCCTACGAGCAGTACTTC. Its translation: CASSEPVGGGPYEQYF.

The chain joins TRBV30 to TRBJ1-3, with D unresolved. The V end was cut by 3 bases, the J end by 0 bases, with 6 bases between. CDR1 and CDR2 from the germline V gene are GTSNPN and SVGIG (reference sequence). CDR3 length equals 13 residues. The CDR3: CAWRQFSGNTIYF. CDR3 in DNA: TGTGCCTGGAGGCAGTTCTCTGGAAACACCATATATTTT.